Sequencing of this T cell receptor (beta chain) was carried out in a study of post-analysis software for immune sequencing data (dated by TCRdb to between 2014 and 2016). With respect to the entire study: Recorded disease courses included relapsing-remitting, secondary progressive and progressive-relapsing multiple sclerosis, with some patients lacking subtype annotation. A subset of samples was prepared in parallel using single-end sample barcoding, then pooled and co-amplified after Illumina adapter ligation. The multiple sclerosis patient repertoires were compared with ten to eleven previously published healthy control repertoires from donors aged about 6 to 28 years. Study-wide conclusions, independent of this receptor: Compared with controls, multiple sclerosis patients had significantly lower normalized Chao1 diversity, a finding suggesting substantial peripheral T-cell clonal expansion. Direct clustering with F measure showed strong co-clustering of samples prepared in the same batch, prompting a batch-effect correction. Significantly higher frequencies in patients than in controls were found for roughly 5 TRBV segments, including TRBV5-6, TRBV5-1 and TRBV20-1. The multiple sclerosis patient group was slightly younger than the control group.

To demonstrate the VDJtools post-analysis software, the study profiled TCR beta repertoires from the peripheral blood of 10 to 15 young patients with multiple sclerosis. The multiple sclerosis patients were children and adolescents between roughly 6 and 17 years of age. The library was produced with PCR. The run used an Illumina HiSeq 2500. To reduce PCR and sequencing biases, unique molecular identifiers were built into the TCR beta cDNA libraries. Roughly 500,000 cDNA molecules were obtained for every 1 to 10 million input T cells, so each molecule roughly corresponded to one T cell. Patient libraries were prepared and sequenced with the same protocol used for the earlier healthy control dataset. Samples belonging to the same batch were prepared together, multiplexed and sequenced on a shared HiSeq lane. Turning to the authors' computational methods: MIGEC handled the raw barcoded reads, throwing out single-read molecular identifier groups before consensus assembly and CDR3 extraction. VDJtools was used for post-analysis of the clonotype tables, with diversity normalized by down-sampling every dataset to the smallest sample size. In repertoire overlap clustering, CDR3 amino acid sequences, but not nucleotide sequences, were matched to correct batch-related cross-sample contamination. The public reads were reprocessed in TCRdb via fastp at Q25 and MiXCR, keeping in-frame beta chains. Every CDR3 protein is listed once, alongside the most common genes and DNA of its rows. Here the V and J calls rest on TCRdb's processing, not on the authors' analysis. This sample gives around 200,000 distinct CDR3 sequences in total; 25% to 35% of them show up just once. The ten largest account for approximately 3% of the sample.

For this clonotype: Its antigen remains undetermined. Base qualities are not at hand, and no much larger clone is one base apart.

Measured from the cysteine to the phenylalanine, the CDR3 is 18 residues long. Only the CDR3 part of the read is kept: 54 bases, read in frame from the first base. In the germline V gene (reference sequence), CDR1 corresponds to DFQATT and CDR2 to SNEGSKA. Trimmed from V: 5 bases; trimmed from J: 2 bases; junction bases lacking a gene match: 11. This clonotype was sampled from a girl between 2 and 17 years old with multiple sclerosis. The rearranged chain carries TRBV20-1 and TRBJ2-3; 15 bases in the junction line up with TRBD2. The source material was blood. Here is the DNA: TGCAGTGCTTCCGGACTAGCGGGGGGGCCTCTTGACACAGATACGCAGTATTTT. It translates to CSASGLAGGPLDTDTQYF.